Sequencing of this T cell receptor (beta chain) was carried out in a study of blood T cell repertoires in COVID-19. Across the study: The origin of the acute and convalescent COVID-19 samples was the United States, Italy and Spain. PBMCs, B-cell-depleted T cells, or T cells provided the cDNA or gDNA that made up the material.

In the original workflow: Amplification of reference gene primers was used by the study to estimate nucleated cell counts. The protocol was immunoSEQ multiplex PCR, while the TCRdb copy is restricted to in-frame clones and leaves out a portion. The V and J calls and the clone size are those of that table, but D and trimming were determined from the DNA. The sample records around 200,000 clones, around nine tenths being singletons. CDR1 is MNHNS, CDR2 SASEGT, per germline. CDR3 size: 14 residues. With V trimmed by 3 bases and J by 3 bases, 2 bases remained unmatched. The chain recombines TRBV6-1 with TRBJ2-4, with 7 bases matching TRBD1. The source is a man between 60 and 75 years old who had recovered from COVID-19. Material: peripheral blood. The CDR3: CASSDGDSKNIQYF. The CDR3, as DNA: TGTGCCAGCAGTGATGGGGACAGCAAAAACATTCAGTACTTC.